The clone carrying this TCR beta chain was counted many times. As yet, its antigen is unknown. This record comes from a study of T cells in Graves' hyperthyroidism and ophthalmopathy. Exclusion of a patient resulted from uncontrolled infection, other autoimmune disease, pregnancy or lactation. Whole-study findings and limits: Blood also held most thyroid clonotypes expanded beyond 0.001. Ophthalmopathy was predicted by the model a median of approximately 6 months ahead of onset.

What was amplified from RNA transcripts were TCR beta CDR3 regions. A set of HTBI primers served as the primers for a first-round RT-PCR of the TCR CDR3. Each CDR3 protein gets one entry after TCRdb re-called the multiplex PCR reads with MiXCR. The table shows approximately 600,000 distinct CDR3 sequences, with approximately 15% occurring only once. The CDR3 totals 15 residues. V was clipped by 5 bases and J by 0 bases; unmatched bases: 3. The source of this sequence is a woman younger than 35 with Graves' ophthalmopathy. The chain has TRBV12-3 or TRBV12-4 and TRBJ2-3, with TRBD1 identical over 9 bases. The source material was blood. The CDR3 here is CASSQTGGSTDTQYF. The CDR3 region has the DNA TGTGCCAGCAGTCAAACAGGGGGCAGCACAGATACGCAGTATTTT.